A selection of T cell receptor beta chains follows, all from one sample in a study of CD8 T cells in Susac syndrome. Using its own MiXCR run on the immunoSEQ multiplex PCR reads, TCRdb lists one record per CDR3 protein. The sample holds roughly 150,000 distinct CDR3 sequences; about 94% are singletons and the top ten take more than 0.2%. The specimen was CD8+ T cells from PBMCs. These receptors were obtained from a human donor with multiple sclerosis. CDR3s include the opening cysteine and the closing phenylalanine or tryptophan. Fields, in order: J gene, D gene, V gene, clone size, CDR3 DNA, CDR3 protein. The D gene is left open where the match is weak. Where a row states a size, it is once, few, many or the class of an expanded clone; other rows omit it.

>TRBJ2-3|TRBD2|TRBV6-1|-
TGTGCCAGCAGTGAAGAGCTAGCGGGGACTCTCACAGATACGCAGTATTTT
CASSEELAGTLTDTQYF
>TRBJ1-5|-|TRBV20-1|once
TGCAGTGCTAGATCTGGGGAGAAGGGTATATATAGCAATCAGCCCCAGCATTTT
CSARSGEKGIYSNQPQHF
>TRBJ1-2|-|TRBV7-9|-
TGTGCCAGCAGCTTAGCAAGAGATGGCTACACCTTC
CASSLARDGYTF
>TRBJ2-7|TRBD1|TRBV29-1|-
TGCAGCGTTGTTGTTCTGGACAGGCCCACCTACGAGCAGTACTTC
CSVVVLDRPTYEQYF
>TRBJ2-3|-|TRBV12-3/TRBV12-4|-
TGTGCCAGCACCCTCGTAGGTGACACGCAGTATTTT
CASTLVGDTQYF
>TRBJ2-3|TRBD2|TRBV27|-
TGTGCCAGCAGTCTTTTAGCGGGGGGCCCCCCAGATACGCAGTATTTT
CASSLLAGGPPDTQYF
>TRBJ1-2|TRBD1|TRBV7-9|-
TGTGCCAGCAGCGCACCCGGGACAGCGAACCTCTCTAACTATGGCTACACCTTC
CASSAPGTANLSNYGYTF
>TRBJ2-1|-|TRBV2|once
TGTGCCAGCAAGGGGTCCTACAATGAGCAGTTCTTC
CASKGSYNEQFF
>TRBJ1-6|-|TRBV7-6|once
TGTGCCAGCAGTAGGAGCTACAACGATTCACCCCTCCACTTT
CASSRSYNDSPLHF
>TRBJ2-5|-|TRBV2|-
TGTGCCAGCCCTCTCCGATACCAAGAGACCCAGTACTTC
CASPLRYQETQYF
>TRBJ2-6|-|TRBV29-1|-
TGCAGCGTTGAGGAGAGGCCCGTAAATTCTGGGGCCAACGTCCTGACTTTC
CSVEERPVNSGANVLTF
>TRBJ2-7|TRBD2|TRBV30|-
TGTGCCTGGATGCGGCGGGGGGCGGACGAGCAGTACTTC
CAWMRRGADEQYF
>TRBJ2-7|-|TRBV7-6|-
TGTGCCAGCAGCTTAGGTGGCGGGGACTCCTACGAGCAGTACTTC
CASSLGGGDSYEQYF
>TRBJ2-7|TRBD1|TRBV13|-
TGTGCCAGCAGCTCCCACCGGGACAGCCTCTACGAGCAGTACTTC
CASSSHRDSLYEQYF
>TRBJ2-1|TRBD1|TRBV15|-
TGTGCCACCAGCAGAGACGCCTCTAGATACGCCGGGACAGGGAACCACAATGAGCAGTTCTTC
CATSRDASRYAGTGNHNEQFF
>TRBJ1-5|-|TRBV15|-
TGTGCCACCTCACCGGGGGGCGAACGGCCCCAGCATTTT
CATSPGGERPQHF
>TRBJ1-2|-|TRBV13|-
TGTGCCAGCAGCTTTTCCAATCGACGGGGCTACACCTTC
CASSFSNRRGYTF
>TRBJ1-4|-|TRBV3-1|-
TGTGCCAGCAGCCAAATTCGATCAACTAATGAAAAACTGTTTTTT
CASSQIRSTNEKLFF
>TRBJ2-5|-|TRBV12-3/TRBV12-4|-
TGTGCCAGCAGTACCCCGCATTTGGTTATTTTGGAGACCCAGTACTTC
CASSTPHLVILETQYF
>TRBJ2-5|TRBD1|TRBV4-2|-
TGTGCCAGCAGCCAAGGACAGGGCGCGACTGAGACCCAGTACTTC
CASSQGQGATETQYF
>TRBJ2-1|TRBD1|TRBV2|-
TGTGCCAGCAGTGAACGACAGGGGTCCTACAATGAGCAGTTCTTC
CASSERQGSYNEQFF
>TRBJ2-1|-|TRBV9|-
TGTGCCAGCAGCGCAGACAGCAATGAGCAGTTCTTC
CASSADSNEQFF
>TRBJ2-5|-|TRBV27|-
TGTGCCAGCAGTTTAGGGGGGAAGAAGACCCAGTACTTC
CASSLGGKKTQYF
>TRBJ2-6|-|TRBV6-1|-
TGTGCCAGCAGTGGGTACTCCGGGACACCCCGTTTTTGGGCCAACGTCCTGACTTTC
CASSGYSGTPRFWANVLTF
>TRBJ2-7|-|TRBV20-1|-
TGCAGTGCCCCACGGTACGGAGGGGCCTACGCGCAGTACTTC
CSAPRYGGAYAQYF
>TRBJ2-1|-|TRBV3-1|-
TGTGCCAGCAGCCAATGGGGGCGGTCCTCCTACAATGAGCAGTTCTTC
CASSQWGRSSYNEQFF
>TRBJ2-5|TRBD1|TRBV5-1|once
TGCGCCAGCAGCGGGACAGGGTACCAAGAGACCCAGTACTTC
CASSGTGYQETQYF
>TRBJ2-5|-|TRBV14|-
TGTGCCAGCAGCCAAGAAGTCGGGGAAGGGCGGGCGGAGACCCAGTACTTC
CASSQEVGEGRAETQYF
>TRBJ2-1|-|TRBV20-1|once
TGCAGTGCCGATACCGACTTCTCCCCTTACAATGAGCAGTTCTTC
CSADTDFSPYNEQFF
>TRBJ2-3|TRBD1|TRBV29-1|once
TGCAGCGTTAGAAAGGGACAGGGGAGAGATACGCAGTATTTT
CSVRKGQGRDTQYF
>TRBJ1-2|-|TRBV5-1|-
TGCGCCAGCAGCTCGAAGCAGGGCTACACCTTC
CASSSKQGYTF
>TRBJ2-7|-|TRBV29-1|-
TGCAGCGTTGAAGGGGCCAGCCCCACCTACGAGCAGTACTTC
CSVEGASPTYEQYF
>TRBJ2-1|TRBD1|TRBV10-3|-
TGTGCCATCAGTGAAGGTCAGGGGGCAAACAATGAGCAGTTCTTC
CAISEGQGANNEQFF
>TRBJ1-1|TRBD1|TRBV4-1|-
TGCGCCAGCAGCCATAACAGGGGGAGTACTGAAGCTTTCTTT
CASSHNRGSTEAFF
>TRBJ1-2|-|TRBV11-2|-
TGTGCCAGCAGCTTAAGAGGGGGGTACCCTAACTATGGCTACACCTTC
CASSLRGGYPNYGYTF
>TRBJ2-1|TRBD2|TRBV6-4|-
TGTGCCAGCAGCGGACTAGCGGGGTCCGATGAGCAGTTCTTC
CASSGLAGSDEQFF
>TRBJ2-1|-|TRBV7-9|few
TGTGCCAGCAGCTTGGGTCGAGAGCAGTTCTTC
CASSLGREQFF
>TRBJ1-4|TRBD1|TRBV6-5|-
TGTGCCAGTGGGACAGGGGATCGCGGTGAAAAACTGTTTTTT
CASGTGDRGEKLFF
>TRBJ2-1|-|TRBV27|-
TGTGCCAGCACCTCGGGACGCAGCTCCTACAATGAGCAGTTCTTC
CASTSGRSSYNEQFF
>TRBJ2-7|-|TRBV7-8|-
TGTGCCAGCCAAGGTAGCGAGCAGTACTTC
CASQGSEQYF
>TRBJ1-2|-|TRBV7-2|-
TGTGCCAGCAGCTTAGCGGAACAGCCCAGGAGCGGCTACACCTTC
CASSLAEQPRSGYTF
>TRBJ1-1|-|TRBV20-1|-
TGCAGTGCGAGAGGACGTATGAACACTGAAGCTTTCTTT
CSARGRMNTEAFF
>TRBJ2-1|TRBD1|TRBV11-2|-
TGTGCCAGCAGCTTTATCCGGACAGGGGGTAACAATGAGCAGTTCTTC
CASSFIRTGGNNEQFF
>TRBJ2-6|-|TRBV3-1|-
TGTGCCAGCAGCCAAGAGGGTTCTGGGGCCAACGTCCTGACTTTC
CASSQEGSGANVLTF
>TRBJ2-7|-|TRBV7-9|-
TGTGCCAGCAGCTCAGTGGGAGCCTCCTACGAGCAGTACTTC
CASSSVGASYEQYF
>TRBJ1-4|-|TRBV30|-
TGTGCCTGGAGTGTACGCGGGGTACGAGGAGATGAAAAACTGTTTTTT
CAWSVRGVRGDEKLFF
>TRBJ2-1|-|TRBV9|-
TGTGCCAGCAGCGTAGAGGGGGGTAGTCGTTATGAGCAGTTCTTC
CASSVEGGSRYEQFF
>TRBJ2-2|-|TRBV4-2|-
TGTGCCAGCAGCCAAACCGGGGAGCTGTTTTTT
CASSQTGELFF
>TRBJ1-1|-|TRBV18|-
TGTGCCAGCTCACCACCGGAGGGGACTTTTGGCAACACTGAAGCTTTCTTT
CASSPPEGTFGNTEAFF
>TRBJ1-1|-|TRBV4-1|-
TGCGCCAGCAGCCAAGCGAACACTGAAGCTTTCTTT
CASSQANTEAFF